This TCR beta chain was sequenced during a study of Graves' ophthalmopathy and Graves' hyperthyroidism. CDR3 length equals 15 residues. Germline CDR1 and CDR2: MDHEN and SYDVKM. The ends lost 6 bases at V and 3 bases at J; junction bases unmatched: 5. Using RNA transcripts, the TCR beta CDR3 regions were amplified. RT-PCR with HTBI primers came first, then second-round multiplex PCR. One entry per CDR3 protein, called by TCRdb with MiXCR from the multiplex PCR reads. Of hundreds of thousands of distinct CDR3 sequences listed, 22% are singletons. This clonotype was counted many times. Its antigen is as yet unknown. Enrolled hyperthyroidism patients had a new diagnosis, a duration under 2 months, and an age of 18 to 65. Exclusion covered patients with other autoimmune diseases or uncontrolled infections (as well as pregnancy or lactation). General study findings and limits: Most thyroid-expanded clonotypes exceeding 0.001 frequency were also found in blood.

This clonotype originated in a woman between 18 and 29 years old with stable Graves' hyperthyroidism. Some clones in this sample may be carry-over from other donors' samples. The sequenced sample consisted of peripheral blood. This sequence joins TRBV28 and TRBJ2-6; 7 bases fit TRBD2. The DNA of the CDR3 is TGTGCCAGCAGCTGGGGAGGGAGTGGGGCCAACGTCCTGACTTTC. Translation: CASSWGGSGANVLTF.